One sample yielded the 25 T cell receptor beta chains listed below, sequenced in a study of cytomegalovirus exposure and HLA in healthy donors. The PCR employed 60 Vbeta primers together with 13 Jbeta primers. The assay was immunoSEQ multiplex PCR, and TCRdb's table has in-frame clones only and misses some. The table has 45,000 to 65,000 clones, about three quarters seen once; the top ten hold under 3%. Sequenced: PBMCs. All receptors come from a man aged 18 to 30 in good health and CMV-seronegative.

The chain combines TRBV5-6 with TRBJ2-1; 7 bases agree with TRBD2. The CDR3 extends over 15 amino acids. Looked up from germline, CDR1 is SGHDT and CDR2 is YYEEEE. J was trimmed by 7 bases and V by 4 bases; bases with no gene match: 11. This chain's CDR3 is CASSPKAGARNEQFF. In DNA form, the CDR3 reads TGTGCCAGCAGCCCGAAGGCGGGAGCGAGGAATGAGCAGTTCTTC.

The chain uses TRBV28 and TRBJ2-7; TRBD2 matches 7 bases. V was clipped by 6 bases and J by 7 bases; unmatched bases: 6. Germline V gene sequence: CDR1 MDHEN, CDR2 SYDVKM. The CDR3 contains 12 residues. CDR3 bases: TGTGCCAGCAGGGGGGGGAGGGATGAGCAGTACTTC. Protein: CASRGGRDEQYF.

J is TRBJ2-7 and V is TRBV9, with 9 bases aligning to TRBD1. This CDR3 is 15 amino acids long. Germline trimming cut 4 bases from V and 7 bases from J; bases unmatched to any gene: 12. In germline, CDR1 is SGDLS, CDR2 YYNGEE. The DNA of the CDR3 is TGTGCCAGCAGCTTTAGGGGGACAGGGTCGGGAGAGCAGTACTTC. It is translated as CASSFRGTGSGEQYF.

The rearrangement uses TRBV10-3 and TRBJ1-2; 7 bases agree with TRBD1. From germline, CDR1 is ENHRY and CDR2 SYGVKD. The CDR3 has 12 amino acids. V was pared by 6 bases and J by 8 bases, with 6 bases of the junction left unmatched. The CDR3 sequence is CAISQGVTGYTF. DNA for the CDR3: TGTGCCATCAGCCAGGGGGTAACGGGCTACACCTTC.

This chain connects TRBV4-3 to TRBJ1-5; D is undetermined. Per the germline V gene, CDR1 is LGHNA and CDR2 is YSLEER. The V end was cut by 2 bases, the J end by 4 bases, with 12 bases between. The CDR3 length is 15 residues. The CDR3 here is CASSQSGLKNQPQHF. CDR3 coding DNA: TGCGCCAGCAGCCAATCCGGACTGAAAAATCAGCCCCAGCATTTT.

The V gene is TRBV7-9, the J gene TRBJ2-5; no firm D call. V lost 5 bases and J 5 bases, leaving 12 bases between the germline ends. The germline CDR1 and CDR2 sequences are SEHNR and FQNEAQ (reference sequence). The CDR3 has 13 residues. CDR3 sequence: CASSPAPGETQYF. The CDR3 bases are TGTGCCAGCAGCCCGGCGCCCGGGGAGACCCAGTACTTC.

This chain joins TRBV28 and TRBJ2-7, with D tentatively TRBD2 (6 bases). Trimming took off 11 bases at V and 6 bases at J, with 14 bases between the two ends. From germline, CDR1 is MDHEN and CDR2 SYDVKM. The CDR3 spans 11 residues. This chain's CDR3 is CAALEAGEQYF. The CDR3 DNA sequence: TGTGCCGCGCTAGAAGCGGGCGAGCAGTACTTC.

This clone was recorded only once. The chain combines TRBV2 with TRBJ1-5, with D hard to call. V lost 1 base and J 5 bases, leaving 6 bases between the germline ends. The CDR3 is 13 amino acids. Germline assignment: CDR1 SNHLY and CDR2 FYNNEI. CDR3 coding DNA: TGTGCCAGCAGTGAAGGCAGGTATCAGCCCCAGCATTTT. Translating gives CASSEGRYQPQHF.

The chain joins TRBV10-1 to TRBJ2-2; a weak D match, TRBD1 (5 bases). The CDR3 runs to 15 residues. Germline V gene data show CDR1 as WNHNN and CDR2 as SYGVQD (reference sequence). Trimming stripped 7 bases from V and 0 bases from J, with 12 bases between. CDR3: CASKGEPANTGELFF. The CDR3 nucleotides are TGCGCCAGCAAAGGGGAACCCGCGAACACCGGGGAGCTGTTTTTT.

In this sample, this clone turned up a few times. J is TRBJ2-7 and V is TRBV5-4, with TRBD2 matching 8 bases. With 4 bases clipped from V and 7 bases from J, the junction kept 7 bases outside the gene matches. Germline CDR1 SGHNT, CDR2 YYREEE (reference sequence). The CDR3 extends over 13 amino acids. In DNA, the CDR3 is TGTGCCAGCAGCCCTCGGGGGGGGCGGGAGCAGTACTTC. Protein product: CASSPRGGREQYF.

The CDR3 nucleotides are TGTGCCAGCAGCCTCGGACTAGCGGGAGGCCATGAGCAGTTCTTC. This gives the protein CASSLGLAGGHEQFF. V usage is TRBV7-2 and J usage is TRBJ2-1, with TRBD2 matching 14 bases. This CDR3 is built from 15 residues. Germline lookup yields CDR1 SGHTA and CDR2 FQGNSA. J was trimmed by 8 bases and V by 5 bases; bases with no gene match: 5.

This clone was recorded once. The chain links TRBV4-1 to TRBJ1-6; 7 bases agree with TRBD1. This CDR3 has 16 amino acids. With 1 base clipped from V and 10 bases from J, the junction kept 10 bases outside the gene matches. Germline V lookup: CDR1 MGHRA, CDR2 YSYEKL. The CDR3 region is CASSQGSDRFGSPLHF. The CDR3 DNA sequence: TGCGCCAGCAGCCAAGGGTCGGACAGGTTTGGGTCACCCCTCCACTTT.

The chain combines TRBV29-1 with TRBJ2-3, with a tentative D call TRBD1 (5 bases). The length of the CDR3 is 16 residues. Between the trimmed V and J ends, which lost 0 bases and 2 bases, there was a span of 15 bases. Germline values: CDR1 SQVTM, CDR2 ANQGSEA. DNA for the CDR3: TGCAGCGTTGAAGATCACAGGACGGAACCCACAGATACGCAGTATTTT. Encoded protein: CSVEDHRTEPTDTQYF.

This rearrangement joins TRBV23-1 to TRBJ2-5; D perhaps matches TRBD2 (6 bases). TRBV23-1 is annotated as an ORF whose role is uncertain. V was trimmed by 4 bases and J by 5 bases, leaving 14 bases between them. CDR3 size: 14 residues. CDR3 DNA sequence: TGCGCCAGCAGTCGGGACGGTGCGGGGGAGACCCAGTACTTC. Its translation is CASSRDGAGETQYF.

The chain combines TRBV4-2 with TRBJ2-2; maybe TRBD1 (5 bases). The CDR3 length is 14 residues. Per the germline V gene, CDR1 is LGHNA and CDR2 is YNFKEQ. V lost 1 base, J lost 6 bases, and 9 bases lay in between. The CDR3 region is CASSQARVAGELFF. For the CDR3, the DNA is TGTGCCAGCAGCCAAGCCAGGGTGGCCGGGGAGCTGTTTTTT.

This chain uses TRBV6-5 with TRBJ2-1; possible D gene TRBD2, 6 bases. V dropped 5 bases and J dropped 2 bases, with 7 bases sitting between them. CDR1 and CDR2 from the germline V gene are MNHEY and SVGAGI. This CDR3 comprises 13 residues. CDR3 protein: CASSLATYNEQFF. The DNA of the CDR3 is TGTGCCAGCAGTCTAGCGACCTACAATGAGCAGTTCTTC.

CDR3 loop: CASKWDAGRVNTEAFF. The CDR3 DNA reads TGTGCCAGCAAATGGGATGCCGGCAGGGTGAACACTGAAGCTTTCTTT. This chain uses TRBV6-4 with TRBJ1-1; maybe TRBD1 (5 bases). CDR1 is MRHNA, CDR2 SNTAGT, per germline. The CDR3 runs 16 residues. V lost 7 bases and J lost 0, with 18 bases in between.

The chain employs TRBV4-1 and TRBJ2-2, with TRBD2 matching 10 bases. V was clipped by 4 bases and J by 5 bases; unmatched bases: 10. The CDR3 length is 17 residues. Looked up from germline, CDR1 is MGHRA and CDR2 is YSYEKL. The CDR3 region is CASSPAGSGRATGELFF. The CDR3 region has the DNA TGCGCCAGCAGCCCCGCCGGGAGCGGGAGGGCTACCGGGGAGCTGTTTTTT.

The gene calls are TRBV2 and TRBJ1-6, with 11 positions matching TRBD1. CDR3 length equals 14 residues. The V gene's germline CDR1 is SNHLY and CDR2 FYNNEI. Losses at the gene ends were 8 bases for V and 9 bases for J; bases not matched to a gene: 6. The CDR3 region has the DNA TGTGCCAGCTATTTGGGACAGGGGGGTTCACCCCTCCACTTT. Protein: CASYLGQGGSPLHF.

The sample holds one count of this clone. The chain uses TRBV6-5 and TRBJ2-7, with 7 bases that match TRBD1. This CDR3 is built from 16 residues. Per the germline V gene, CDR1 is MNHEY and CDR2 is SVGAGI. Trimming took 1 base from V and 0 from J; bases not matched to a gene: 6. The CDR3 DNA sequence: TGTGCCAGCAGTTACTACTCCGGACAGGTCTCCTACGAGCAGTACTTC. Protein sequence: CASSYYSGQVSYEQYF.

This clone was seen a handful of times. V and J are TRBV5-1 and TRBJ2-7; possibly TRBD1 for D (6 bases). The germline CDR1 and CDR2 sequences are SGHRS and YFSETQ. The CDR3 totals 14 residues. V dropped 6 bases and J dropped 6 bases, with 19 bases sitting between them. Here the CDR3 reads CASKTQQGDSEQYF. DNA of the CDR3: TGCGCCAGCAAAACTCAACAGGGCGACTCCGAGCAGTACTTC.

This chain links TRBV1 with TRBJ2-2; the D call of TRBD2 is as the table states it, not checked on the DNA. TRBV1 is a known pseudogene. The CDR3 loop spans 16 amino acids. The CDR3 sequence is CTSSHQLALNTGELFF. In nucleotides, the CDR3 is TGCACCAGCAGCCACCAACTAGCGCTGAACACCGGGGAGCTGTTTTTT.

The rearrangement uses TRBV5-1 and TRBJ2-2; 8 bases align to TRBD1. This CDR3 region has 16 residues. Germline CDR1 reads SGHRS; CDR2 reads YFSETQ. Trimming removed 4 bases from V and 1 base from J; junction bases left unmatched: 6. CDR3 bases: TGCGCCAGCAGCAAGCTCGGGACAGGGAACACCGGGGAGCTGTTTTTT. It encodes CASSKLGTGNTGELFF.

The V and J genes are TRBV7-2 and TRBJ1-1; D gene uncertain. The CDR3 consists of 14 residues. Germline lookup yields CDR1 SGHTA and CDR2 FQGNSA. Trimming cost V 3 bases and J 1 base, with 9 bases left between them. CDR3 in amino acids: CASSFSPPNTEAFF. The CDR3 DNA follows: TGTGCCAGCAGCTTCTCCCCTCCGAACACTGAAGCTTTCTTT.

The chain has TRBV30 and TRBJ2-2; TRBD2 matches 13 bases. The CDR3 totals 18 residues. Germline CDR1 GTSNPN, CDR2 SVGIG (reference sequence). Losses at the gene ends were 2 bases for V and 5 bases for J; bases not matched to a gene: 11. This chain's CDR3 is CAWSTQRTSGSGTGELFF. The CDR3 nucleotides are TGTGCCTGGAGTACCCAAAGGACTAGCGGGAGTGGGACCGGGGAGCTGTTTTTT.